Described below is a single TCR beta chain sequence and its context. The target antigen is unknown. Processing was applied to graft tissue in order to liberate intraepithelial and lamina propria lymphocytes. This specimen comes from a study of graft-versus-host responses after intestinal transplantation. Study in general: Every transplant recipient was induced with anti-thymocyte globulin, then maintained on tacrolimus and steroids for two to four years.

Findings of the study overall: Recipient marrow showed GvH clones, some seen first in ileum or blood. Early post-transplant falls in HvG clones accompanied the peak levels of circulating GvH clones.

The CDR3 spans 17 residues. V was pared by 5 bases and J by 0 bases, with 16 bases between. The V gene's germline CDR1 is SEHNR and CDR2 FQNEAQ (reference sequence). TCRdb's table, derived via immunoSEQ multiplex PCR, lists solely in-frame clones and lacks some. The sample includes around 9,000 clones, around 73% of them seen just once. Source: ileum tissue, taken roughly 530 days after intestinal transplant. The sequence came from a human patient who received an intestinal transplant, so some T cells may come from the graft donor. This chain connects TRBV7-9 to TRBJ1-4; the D is unclear. CDR3 nucleotide sequence: TGTGCCAGCAGCCCCCCGGGGAGCCAGGCAACTAATGAAAAACTGTTTTTT. It specifies CASSPPGSQATNEKLFF.